This section outlines one T cell receptor (beta chain) sequence together with its context. Per the original data handling: Reference gene primer amplification gave nucleated cell count estimates. Libraries were prepared by immunoSEQ multiplex PCR; TCRdb keeps only in-frame clonotypes and omits some of them. V and J calls and clone size are as listed in that table; D and trimming were resolved from the DNA. The sample holds some 530,000 clones; around nine tenths are singletons and the top ten take roughly 8.5%. CDR1 is LGHNA, CDR2 YNFKEQ, per germline. V was pared by 0 bases and J by 5 bases, with 16 bases between. CDR3 size: 16 residues. This record comes from a study of blood T cell repertoires in COVID-19. At the level of the study: Both acute and convalescent COVID-19 samples were obtained from the United States, Italy and Spain.

The study counted Cohort 3 donors as recovered given two negative PCRs, clearance, or symptom resolution. The chain has TRBV4-2 and TRBJ2-5, with D perhaps TRBD1 (5 bases). This clonotype was obtained from a woman between 55 and 75 years old who had recovered from COVID-19. Input material: PBMCs or T cells enriched from blood (not recorded which). In nucleotides, the CDR3 is TGTGCCAGCAGCCAAGAGGGGCCCCTTGGGGCGGAGACCCAGTACTTC. This gives the protein CASSQEGPLGAETQYF.